The sequence of this TCR beta chain was determined in a study of technical replicates of blood from a handful of donors. Profiled with immunoSEQ multiplex PCR; TCRdb holds only in-frame clones, not every one. The sample includes about 69,000 clones, roughly 88% of them seen just once. The V gene end was trimmed by 5 bases and the J gene end by 3 bases; junction bases not matched to a gene: 4. The CDR3 has 15 residues. CDR1 is MRHNA, CDR2 SNTAGT, per germline. The chain combines TRBV6-4 with TRBJ2-3, with TRBD2 matching 11 bases. The specimen sequenced was PBMCs. This TCR was sampled from a human donor in good health. Some clones in this sample may be carry-over from other donors' samples. The CDR3 reads CASSPTSGSTDTQYF. The CDR3 region has the DNA TGTGCCAGCAGTCCAACTAGCGGGAGTACAGATACGCAGTATTTT.